A single sample is the source of the 28 T cell receptor beta chains below, sequenced in a study of CD8 T cells in ankylosing spondylitis. Their recognized antigens are unknown. Notes on the study in general: In ankylosing spondylitis blood, a motif of roughly eight highly homologous TCR beta variants appeared characteristic.

MiXCR was run by TCRdb on the 5' RACE reads, yielding one entry per CDR3 protein. The sample carries 650,000 to 800,000 distinct CDR3 sequences, roughly 19% recorded once. Source material: blood, either unsorted or a sorted T cell fraction (not recorded which). These receptors came from a male donor with ankylosing spondylitis.

The rearrangement joins TRBV3-1 to TRBJ2-7, with 7 nucleotides matching TRBD2. Germline CDR1 and CDR2: LGHDT and YNNKEL (reference sequence). The length of the CDR3 is 15 residues. The ends lost 6 bases at V and 1 base at J; junction bases unmatched: 9. DNA for the CDR3: TGTGCCAGCAGTCAGTCATCGGGGGGATCCTACGAGCAGTACTTC. Its translation is CASSQSSGGSYEQYF.

This chain links TRBV6-4 with TRBJ2-1, with 8 bases that match TRBD2. Germline values: CDR1 MRHNA, CDR2 SNTAGT. The CDR3 loop spans 15 amino acids. The ends lost 6 bases at V and 8 bases at J; junction bases unmatched: 12. CDR3 sequence reads: CASSHKAGAPDEQFF. DNA of the CDR3: TGTGCCAGCAGCCATAAAGCGGGGGCGCCAGATGAGCAGTTCTTC.

This clonotype was picked up a small number of times. The chain combines TRBV7-2 with TRBJ2-2; 7 bases line up with TRBD2. The CDR3 is 16 residues long. The germline CDR1 and CDR2 sequences are SGHTA and FQGNSA. The J segment lost 2 bases and the V segment lost 1 base, leaving 4 bases of the junction unmatched. CDR3 sequence (DNA): TGTGCCAGCAGCTTAGGGGAGGGACTCAACACCGGGGAGCTGTTTTTT. It is translated as CASSLGEGLNTGELFF.

J is TRBJ1-2 and V is TRBV2; D remains unclear. Germline loops: CDR1 SNHLY, CDR2 FYNNEI. CDR3 length equals 14 residues. The germline V and J ends were trimmed by 0 bases and 9 bases, with 14 bases remaining between them. CDR3 region: CASSEAGGPVRYTF. The CDR3 DNA reads TGTGCCAGCAGTGAAGCTGGAGGACCCGTCCGCTACACCTTC.

In this sample, this clonotype turned up many times. CDR3 amino acids: CASSALAGVGYNEQFF. In DNA, the CDR3 is TGTGCCAGCAGCGCACTAGCGGGAGTGGGGTACAATGAGCAGTTCTTC. The chain couples TRBV11-3 to TRBJ2-1, with TRBD2 matching 11 bases. The CDR3 spans 16 residues. Germline V gene sequence: CDR1 SGHNT, CDR2 YENEEA. Losses at the gene ends were 5 bases for V and 4 bases for J; bases not matched to a gene: 7. Based on the CDR3 plus reference TRBV11-3 and TRBJ2-1, the full variable domain is EAGVVQSPRYKIIEKKQPVAFWCNPISGHNTLYWYLQNLGQGPELLIRYENEEAVDDSQLPKDRFSAERLKGVDSTLKIQPAELGDSAVYLCASSALAGVGYNEQFFGPGTRLTVL.

This clonotype was seen repeatedly, ten times or more. CDR3 nucleotide sequence: TGCAGCGTCACACAGGGGGGGACTGAAGCTTTCTTT. Translating it yields CSVTQGGTEAFF. The chain is built from TRBV29-1 and TRBJ1-1, with 8 positions matching TRBD1. Trimming cost V 6 bases and J 5 bases; bases outside gene matches: 5. CDR1 is SQVTM, CDR2 ANQGSEA, per germline. The CDR3 runs to 12 residues. Using reference TRBV29-1 and TRBJ1-1 for the parts outside the CDR3, the full variable domain is SAVISQKPSRDICQRGTSLTIQCQVDSQVTMMFWYRQQPGQSLTLIATANQGSEATYESGFVIDKFPISRPNLTFSTLTVSNMSPEDSSIYLCSVTQGGTEAFFGQGTRLTVV.

This sequence joins TRBV20-1 and TRBJ1-1; 7 bases are a match to TRBD1. The CDR3 has 13 amino acids. Losses at the gene ends were 1 base for V and 6 bases for J; bases not matched to a gene: 5. Germline lookup yields CDR1 DFQATT and CDR2 SNEGSKA (reference sequence). The CDR3: CSARGQGVAEAFF. The CDR3 DNA reads as TGCAGTGCTAGAGGGCAGGGGGTTGCTGAAGCTTTCTTT.

This chain links TRBV14 with TRBJ2-1, with D possibly TRBD2 on 5 matching bases. The V end lost 0 bases, the J end lost 7 bases, and 10 bases lay between the germline ends. The CDR3 has 14 residues. Germline V CDR1 and CDR2: SGHDN, FVKESK. The CDR3 bases are TGTGCCAGCAGCCAAGACGGACTTATTAATGAGCAGTTCTTC. Amino acids: CASSQDGLINEQFF.

The chain joins TRBV9 to TRBJ1-4; tentatively, D is TRBD1 (5 bases). Per germline, CDR1 SGDLS and CDR2 YYNGEE. This CDR3 has 17 residues. V lost 3 bases and J 4 bases, leaving 19 bases between the germline ends. CDR3 sequence (DNA): TGTGCCAGCAGCGATGCTCCCCCAGGGCCGGGTAATGAAAAACTGTTTTTT. It is translated as CASSDAPPGPGNEKLFF. Complete variable domain (other parts from reference TRBV9 and TRBJ1-4): DSGVTQTPKHLITATGQRVTLRCSPRSGDLSVYWYQQSLDQGLQFLIQYYNGEERAKGNILERFSAQQFPDLHSELNLSSLELGDSALYFCASSDAPPGPGNEKLFFGSGTQLSVL.

This chain links TRBV28 with TRBJ2-6; D unresolved. Germline-derived CDR1 and CDR2 are MDHEN and SYDVKM. The CDR3 is made up of 15 amino acids. V shed 2 bases and J shed 0 bases, with 5 bases lying between them. CDR3: CASSLQYSGANVLTF. CDR3 nucleotides: TGTGCCAGCAGTTTACAGTACTCTGGGGCCAACGTCCTGACTTTC. The whole variable domain, filled in from reference TRBV28 and TRBJ2-6, reads DVKVTQSSRYLVKRTGEKVFLECVQDMDHENMFWYRQDPGLGLRLIYFSYDVKMKEKGDIPEGYSVSREKKERFSLILESASTNQTSMYLCASSLQYSGANVLTFGAGSRLTVL.

This clonotype was seen a handful of times. This rearrangement joins TRBV30 to TRBJ2-7, with 9 bases fitting TRBD2. The trim removed 0 bases at V and 7 bases at J, leaving 16 bases unmatched. The CDR3 is 17 residues long. From germline, CDR1 is GTSNPN and CDR2 SVGIG (reference sequence). The CDR3 region is CAWSVRVVGGGAREQYF. In nucleotides, the CDR3 is TGTGCCTGGAGTGTACGAGTTGTGGGCGGGGGGGCACGAGAGCAGTACTTC.

The rearrangement links TRBV6-5 to TRBJ2-7; D not certain. Looked up from germline, CDR1 is MNHEY and CDR2 is SVGAGI. This CDR3 spans 13 amino acids. V shed 0 bases and J shed 5 bases, with 8 bases lying between them. CDR3 residues: CASSYSSLDEQYF. The DNA for the CDR3 is TGTGCCAGCAGTTACTCGAGCCTAGACGAGCAGTACTTC.

V usage is TRBV11-2 and J usage is TRBJ2-1, with 8 bases aligning to TRBD2. There are 14 residues in the CDR3. Losses at the gene ends were 6 bases for V and 10 bases for J; bases not matched to a gene: 11. Germline V gene data show CDR1 as SGHAT and CDR2 as FQNNGV. The CDR3, as DNA: TGTGCCAGCAGACAAGCCGCGGGAGGAGCCGAGCAGTTCTTC. It is translated as CASRQAAGGAEQFF.

This sequence joins TRBV24-1 and TRBJ2-1; 10 bases are a match to TRBD2. V was pared by 3 bases and J by 8 bases, with 9 bases of the junction left unmatched. The CDR3 spans 16 residues. Per the germline V gene, CDR1 is KGHDR and CDR2 is SFDVKD. CDR3 loop: CATSDAPSGRWHEQFF. The CDR3 DNA is TGTGCCACCAGTGATGCCCCTAGCGGGAGATGGCATGAGCAGTTCTTC.

This clonotype turned up a few times. V and J are TRBV9 and TRBJ1-2; 10 nucleotides align to TRBD1. CDR3 length: 15 amino acids. Germline V gene lookup returns CDR1 SGDLS and CDR2 YYNGEE. V shed 4 bases, J shed 3 bases, and the junction held 6 bases outside the gene matches. The DNA of the CDR3 is TGTGCCAGCAGCCCTAGACAGGGGGCCGACTATGGCTACACCTTC. It encodes CASSPRQGADYGYTF.

The gene calls are TRBV9 and TRBJ2-1; no clear D gene. CDR3 length equals 13 residues. Trimming pared 0 bases from V and 8 bases from J, leaving 9 bases between. The germline V gene encodes CDR1 SGDLS and CDR2 YYNGEE. CDR3: CASSVAARDEQFF. The CDR3 coding sequence is TGTGCCAGCAGCGTAGCGGCGCGCGATGAGCAGTTCTTC.

The chain employs TRBV6-1 and TRBJ1-2; D remains unclear. The CDR3 spans 15 residues. Germline-derived CDR1 and CDR2 are MNHNS and SASEGT. The ends were cut back, 0 bases at V and 3 bases at J, with 11 bases in the middle. The CDR3 here is CASSEANTWDYGYTF. For the CDR3, the DNA is TGTGCCAGCAGTGAAGCGAACACCTGGGACTATGGCTACACCTTC.

The chain carries TRBV9 and TRBJ2-3; D unclear. This CDR3 spans 13 amino acids. Between the trimmed V and J ends, which lost 4 bases and 1 base, there was a span of 7 bases. From germline, CDR1 is SGDLS and CDR2 YYNGEE. This chain's CDR3 is CASSTQRTDTQYF. CDR3 in DNA: TGTGCCAGCAGCACCCAACGCACAGATACGCAGTATTTT.

The chain carries TRBV5-1 and TRBJ2-3, with 10 bases fitting TRBD2. The V segment lost 4 bases and the J segment 0 bases; nucleotides outside the gene matches: 5. Per germline, CDR1 SGHRS and CDR2 YFSETQ. The CDR3 is 16 amino acids. The CDR3 DNA follows: TGCGCCAGCAGCCCAAATAGCGGGGGGAGCACAGATACGCAGTATTTT. Translation: CASSPNSGGSTDTQYF.

The chain couples TRBV14 to TRBJ2-7; D is undetermined. CDR1 SGHDN and CDR2 FVKESK come from the germline V gene. Trimming took off 5 bases at V and 5 bases at J, with 10 bases between the two ends. The CDR3 consists of 12 residues. The CDR3: CASSAQGHEQYF. The DNA for the CDR3 is TGTGCCAGCAGCGCACAAGGCCACGAGCAGTACTTC.

This chain's CDR3 is CASSPGTGGKIYGYTF. CDR3 DNA: TGTGCCAGTAGTCCTGGGACAGGGGGAAAGATATATGGCTACACCTTC. The chain links TRBV19 to TRBJ1-2, with 11 bases that match TRBD1. The germline CDR1 and CDR2 sequences are LNHDA and SQIVND (reference sequence). V dropped 5 bases and J dropped 5; count of bases not matched to a gene: 10. The CDR3 totals 16 residues.

This clonotype showed up just a few times. V and J are TRBV9 and TRBJ2-7; no clear D. Between the trimmed V and J ends, which lost 0 bases and 4 bases, there was a span of 11 bases. Germline values: CDR1 SGDLS, CDR2 YYNGEE. The CDR3 runs 14 residues. The chain's CDR3 is CASSVGLGQYEQYF. Here the CDR3 DNA reads TGTGCCAGCAGCGTAGGCTTAGGGCAGTACGAGCAGTACTTC.

This chain links TRBV20-1 with TRBJ1-5; D uncertain. The CDR3 extends over 14 amino acids. Germline V CDR1 and CDR2: DFQATT, SNEGSKA (reference sequence). V lost 2 bases and J 1 base, leaving 9 bases between the germline ends. The CDR3: CSARPGSSNQPQHF. Written as DNA, the CDR3 is TGCAGTGCTAGACCGGGGTCAAGCAATCAGCCCCAGCATTTT.

V is TRBV7-8 and J is TRBJ1-5, with a tentative D call TRBD1 (6 bases). The CDR3 totals 14 residues. V lost 5 bases, J lost 5 bases, and 13 bases lay in between. Germline CDR1 is SGHVS and CDR2 is FQNEAQ. The CDR3 reads CASSPDSLYQPQHF. CDR3 nucleotide sequence: TGTGCCAGCAGCCCGGACAGCCTCTATCAGCCCCAGCATTTT.

This clonotype was counted many times. This chain links TRBV4-1 with TRBJ2-7; D is undetermined. Germline loops: CDR1 MGHRA, CDR2 YSYEKL. V dropped 4 bases and J dropped 6 bases, with 13 bases sitting between them. CDR3 length: 13 residues. For the CDR3, the DNA is TGCGCCAGCAGCCTTTGGACGGAGTCCGAGCAGTACTTC. Translation gives CASSLWTESEQYF.

The rearrangement links TRBV4-2 to TRBJ2-7; TRBD1 matches at 9 bases. Germline V gene lookup returns CDR1 LGHNA and CDR2 YNFKEQ. Trimming removed 1 base from V and 4 bases from J; junction bases left unmatched: 8. The CDR3 is 16 amino acids. As DNA, the CDR3 is TGTGCCAGCAGCCAAGCTTGGGAACAGGGGGCTTACGAGCAGTACTTC. Protein: CASSQAWEQGAYEQYF.

This clonotype turned up a few times. This rearrangement joins TRBV6-5 to TRBJ2-1; tentatively, D is TRBD1 or TRBD2 (5 bases each). The V gene's germline CDR1 is MNHEY and CDR2 SVGAGI. V lost 6 bases and J 7 bases, leaving 10 bases between the germline ends. The CDR3 covers 12 residues. The DNA of the CDR3 is TGTGCCAGCAGGGGGACGTGGAATGAGCAGTTCTTC. It yields the protein CASRGTWNEQFF.

This clonotype was seen a handful of times. V and J are TRBV12-3 or TRBV12-4 and TRBJ1-5; possible D gene TRBD1, 5 bases. The CDR3 length is 13 residues. Trimming removed 7 bases at V and 5 bases at J, with 12 bases between. CDR3 in amino acids: CASNIEGYQPQHF. The CDR3 DNA follows: TGTGCCAGCAATATCGAGGGGTATCAGCCCCAGCATTTT.